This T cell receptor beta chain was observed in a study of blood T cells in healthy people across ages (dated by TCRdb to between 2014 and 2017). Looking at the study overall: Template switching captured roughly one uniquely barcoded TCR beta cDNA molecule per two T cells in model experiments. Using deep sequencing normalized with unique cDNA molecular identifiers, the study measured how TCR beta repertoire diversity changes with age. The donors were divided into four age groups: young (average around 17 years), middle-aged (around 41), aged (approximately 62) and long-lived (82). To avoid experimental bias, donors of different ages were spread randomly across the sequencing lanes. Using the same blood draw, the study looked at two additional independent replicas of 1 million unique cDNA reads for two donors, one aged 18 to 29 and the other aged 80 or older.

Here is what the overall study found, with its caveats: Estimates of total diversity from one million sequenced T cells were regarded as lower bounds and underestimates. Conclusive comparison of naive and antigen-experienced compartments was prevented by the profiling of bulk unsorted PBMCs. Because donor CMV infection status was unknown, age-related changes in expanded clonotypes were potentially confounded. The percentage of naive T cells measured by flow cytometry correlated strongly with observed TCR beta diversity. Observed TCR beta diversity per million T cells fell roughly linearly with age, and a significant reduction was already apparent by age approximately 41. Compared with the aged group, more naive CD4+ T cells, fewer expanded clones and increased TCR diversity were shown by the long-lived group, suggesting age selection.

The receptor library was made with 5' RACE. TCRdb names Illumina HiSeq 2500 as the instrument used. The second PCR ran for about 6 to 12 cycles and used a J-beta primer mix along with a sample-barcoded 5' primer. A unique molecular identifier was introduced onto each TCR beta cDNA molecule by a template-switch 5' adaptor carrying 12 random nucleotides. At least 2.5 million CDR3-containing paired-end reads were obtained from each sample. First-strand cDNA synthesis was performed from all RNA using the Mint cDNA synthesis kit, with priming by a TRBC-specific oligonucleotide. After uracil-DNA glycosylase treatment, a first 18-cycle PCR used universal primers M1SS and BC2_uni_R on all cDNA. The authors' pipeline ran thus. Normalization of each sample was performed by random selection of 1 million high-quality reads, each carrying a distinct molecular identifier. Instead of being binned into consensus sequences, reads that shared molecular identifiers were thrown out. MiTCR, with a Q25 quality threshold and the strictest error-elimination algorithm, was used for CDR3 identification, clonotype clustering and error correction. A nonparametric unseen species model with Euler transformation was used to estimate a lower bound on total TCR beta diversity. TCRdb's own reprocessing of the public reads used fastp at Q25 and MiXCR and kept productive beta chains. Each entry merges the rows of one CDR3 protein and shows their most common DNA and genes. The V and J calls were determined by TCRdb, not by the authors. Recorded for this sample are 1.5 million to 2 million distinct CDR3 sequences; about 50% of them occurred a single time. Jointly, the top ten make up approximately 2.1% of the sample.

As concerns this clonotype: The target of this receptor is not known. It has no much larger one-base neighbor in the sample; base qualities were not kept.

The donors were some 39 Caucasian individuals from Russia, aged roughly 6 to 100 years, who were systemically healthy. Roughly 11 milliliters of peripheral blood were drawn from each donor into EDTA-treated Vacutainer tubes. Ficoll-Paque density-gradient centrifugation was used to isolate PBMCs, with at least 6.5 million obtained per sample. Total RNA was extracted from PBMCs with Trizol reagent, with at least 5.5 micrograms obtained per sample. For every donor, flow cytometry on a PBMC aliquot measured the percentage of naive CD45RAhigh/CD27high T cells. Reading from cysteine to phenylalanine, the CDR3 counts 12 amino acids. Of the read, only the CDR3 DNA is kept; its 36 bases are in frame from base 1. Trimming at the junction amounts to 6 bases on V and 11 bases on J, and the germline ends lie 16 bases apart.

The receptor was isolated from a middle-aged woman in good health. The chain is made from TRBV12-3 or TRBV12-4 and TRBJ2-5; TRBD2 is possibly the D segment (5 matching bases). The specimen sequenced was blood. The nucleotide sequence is TGTGCCAGCAGCTCCGGGAAAAATGAGCAGTACTTC. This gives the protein CASSSGKNEQYF.